This T cell receptor beta chain was identified in a study of blood T cell repertoires in COVID-19. Overall study context: Sites across the United States, Italy and Spain contributed samples from acute and convalescent COVID-19. T cells, B-cell-depleted T cells, or PBMCs provided the cDNA or gDNA that served as material.

How the authors handled the data: Counts of nucleated cells, estimated from reference gene primer amplification, were obtained. Method: immunoSEQ multiplex PCR; TCRdb's copy keeps in-frame clones and lacks some. V and J calls and clone size follow that table, whereas D and trimming were derived from the DNA. The profile shows about 130,000 clones, roughly 84% of them singletons. V lost 0 bases, J lost 4 bases, and 11 bases lay in between. This CDR3 contains 15 residues. Looked up from germline, CDR1 is SGHKS and CDR2 is YYEKEE (reference sequence). This sequence was found in a young woman who had recovered from COVID-19. V usage is TRBV5-5 and J usage is TRBJ1-5; the D is unclear. Specimen: peripheral blood. For the CDR3, the DNA is TGTGCCAGCAGCTTGGATTACAGAGAGAATCAGCCCCAGCATTTT. It yields the protein CASSLDYRENQPQHF.